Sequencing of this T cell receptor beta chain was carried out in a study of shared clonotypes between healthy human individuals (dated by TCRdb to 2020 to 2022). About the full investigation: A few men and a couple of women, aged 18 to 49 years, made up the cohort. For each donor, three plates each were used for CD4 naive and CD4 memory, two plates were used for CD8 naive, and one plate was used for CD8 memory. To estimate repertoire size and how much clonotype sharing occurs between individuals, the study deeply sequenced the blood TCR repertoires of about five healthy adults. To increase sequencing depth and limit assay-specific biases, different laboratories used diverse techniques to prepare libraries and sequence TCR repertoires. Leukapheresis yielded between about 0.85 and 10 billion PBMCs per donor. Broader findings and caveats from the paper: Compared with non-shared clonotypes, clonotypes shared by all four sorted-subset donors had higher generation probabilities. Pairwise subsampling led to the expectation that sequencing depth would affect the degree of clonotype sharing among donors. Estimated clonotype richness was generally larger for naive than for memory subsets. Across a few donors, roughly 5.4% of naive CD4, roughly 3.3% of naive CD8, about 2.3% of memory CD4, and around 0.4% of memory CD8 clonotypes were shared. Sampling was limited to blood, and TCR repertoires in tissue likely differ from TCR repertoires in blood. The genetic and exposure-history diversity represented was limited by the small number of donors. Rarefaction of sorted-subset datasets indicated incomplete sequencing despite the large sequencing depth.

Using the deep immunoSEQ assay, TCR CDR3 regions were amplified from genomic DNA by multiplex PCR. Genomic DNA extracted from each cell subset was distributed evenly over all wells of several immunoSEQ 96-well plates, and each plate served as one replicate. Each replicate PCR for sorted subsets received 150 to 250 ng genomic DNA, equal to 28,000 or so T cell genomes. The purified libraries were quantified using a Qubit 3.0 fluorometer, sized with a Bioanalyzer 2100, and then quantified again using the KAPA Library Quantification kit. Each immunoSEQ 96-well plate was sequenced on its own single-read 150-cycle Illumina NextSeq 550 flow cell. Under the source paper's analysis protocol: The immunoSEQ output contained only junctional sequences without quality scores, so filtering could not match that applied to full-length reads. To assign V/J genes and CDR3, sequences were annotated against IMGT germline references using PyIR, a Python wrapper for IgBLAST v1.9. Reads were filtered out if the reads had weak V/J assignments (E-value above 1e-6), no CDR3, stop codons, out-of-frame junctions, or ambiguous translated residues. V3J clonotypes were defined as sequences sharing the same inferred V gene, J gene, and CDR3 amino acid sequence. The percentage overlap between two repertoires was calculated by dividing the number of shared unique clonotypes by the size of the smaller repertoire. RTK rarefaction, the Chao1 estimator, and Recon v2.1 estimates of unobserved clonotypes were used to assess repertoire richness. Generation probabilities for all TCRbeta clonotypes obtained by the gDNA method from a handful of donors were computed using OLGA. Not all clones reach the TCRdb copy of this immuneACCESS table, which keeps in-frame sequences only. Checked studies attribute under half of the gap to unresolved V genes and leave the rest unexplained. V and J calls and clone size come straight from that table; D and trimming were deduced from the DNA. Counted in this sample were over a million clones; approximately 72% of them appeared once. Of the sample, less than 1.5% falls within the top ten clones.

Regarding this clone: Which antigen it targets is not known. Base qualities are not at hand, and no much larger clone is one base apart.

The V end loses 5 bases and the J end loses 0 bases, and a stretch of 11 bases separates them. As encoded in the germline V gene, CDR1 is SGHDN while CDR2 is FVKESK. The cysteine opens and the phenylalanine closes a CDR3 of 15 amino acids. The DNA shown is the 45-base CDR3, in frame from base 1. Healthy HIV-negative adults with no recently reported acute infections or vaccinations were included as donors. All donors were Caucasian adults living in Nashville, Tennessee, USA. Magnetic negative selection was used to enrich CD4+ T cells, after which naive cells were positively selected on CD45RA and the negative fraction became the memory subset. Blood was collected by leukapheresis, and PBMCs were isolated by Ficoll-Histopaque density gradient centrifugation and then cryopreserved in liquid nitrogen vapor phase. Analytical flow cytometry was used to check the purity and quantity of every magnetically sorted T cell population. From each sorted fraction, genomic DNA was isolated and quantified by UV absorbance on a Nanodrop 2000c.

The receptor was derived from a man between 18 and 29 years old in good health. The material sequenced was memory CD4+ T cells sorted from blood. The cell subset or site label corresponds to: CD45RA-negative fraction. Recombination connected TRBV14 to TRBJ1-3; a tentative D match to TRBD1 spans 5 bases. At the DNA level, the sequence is TGTGCCAGCAGCGGTGGGGGGAGCTCTGGAAACACCATATATTTT. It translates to CASSGGGSSGNTIYF.